This is a list of T cell receptor beta chains from one sample in a study of cytomegalovirus exposure and HLA in healthy donors. Here immunoSEQ multiplex PCR was the method, and the copy in TCRdb shows in-frame clones only, minus some. The table includes about 100,000 clones, under 85% detected once. The source material was PBMCs. The receptors here all came from a man aged 35-49 years in good health and CMV-seronegative. Each CDR3 is given with its conserved first and last residue. D genes are given only for firm matches.

CASSLGGTVNSGNTIYF,TRBJ1-3,TRBD1,TRBV5-4
CASSESGSSYNSPLHF,TRBJ1-6,-,TRBV25-1
CSVEKGQGDGYTF,TRBJ1-2,TRBD1,TRBV29-1
CASSGSSGYEQYF,-,-,TRBV9
CASSQGDRFTGELFF,TRBJ2-2,TRBD1,TRBV28
CASSSTGGNTGELFF,TRBJ2-2,TRBD1,TRBV7-3
CASSEGPGSGYGYTF,TRBJ1-2,-,TRBV6-1
CASSSGTSVHEQFF,TRBJ2-1,TRBD2,TRBV10-1
CASSRSDRGGYGYTF,TRBJ1-2,TRBD1,TRBV7-8
CASSLVPDNIQYF,TRBJ2-4,-,TRBV5-5
CASSVDLSGMQPQHF,TRBJ1-5,-,TRBV5-5
CASSPTLLRGYGYTF,TRBJ1-2,-,TRBV5-5
CASRGTVAKNIQYF,TRBJ2-4,TRBD1,TRBV19
CASSIMGGQRETQYF,TRBJ2-5,-,TRBV19
CASSESGGGTGRGYTF,TRBJ1-2,TRBD1,TRBV25-1
CASSYRTQPNYEQYF,TRBJ2-7,-,TRBV7-9
CASSQIGGQETQYF,TRBJ2-5,-,TRBV4-3
CASSGTGDETQYF,TRBJ2-5,TRBD1,TRBV9
CASSQRGGTEAFF,TRBJ1-1,-,TRBV7-3
CSSSSDRGNTEAFF,TRBJ1-1,TRBD1,TRBV7-9
CASSPRQNEKLFF,TRBJ1-4,-,TRBV19
CASSRGQGADGYTF,TRBJ1-2,TRBD1,TRBV19
CASSQVCRGSGANVLTF,TRBJ2-6,-,TRBV23-1
CASSLDRANEKLFF,TRBJ1-4,TRBD1,TRBV4-3
CASSYSGQGGYEQYF,TRBJ2-7,TRBD1,TRBV6-6
CASSLQRDRADTEAFF,TRBJ1-1,TRBD1,TRBV27
CASSLEGGPSEAFF,TRBJ1-1,-,TRBV5-1
CASSLAGGSGDTIYF,TRBJ1-3,-,TRBV7-6
CASSPSQATNEKLFF,TRBJ1-4,-,TRBV18
CSVEVVGTTNYGYTF,TRBJ1-2,-,TRBV29-1